One T cell receptor beta chain is described in this entry. Its target is not known. In the PCR, 60 Vbeta and 13 Jbeta primers were used. Here immunoSEQ multiplex PCR was the method, and the copy in TCRdb shows in-frame clones only, minus some. This listing includes 30,000 to 40,000 clones. Germline CDR1 is MNHEY and CDR2 is SVGAGI. CDR3 size: 14 residues. V was shortened by 6 bases and J by 2 bases, with 14 bases between the two germline ends. The source of the sample is a study of cytomegalovirus exposure and HLA in healthy donors. Study-wide results and limits: Reported performance of the classifier showed diagnosis of cytomegalovirus status with high specificity and sensitivity. It was assumed in the presence/absence analyses that sequencing depth was roughly uniform across donors. A highly shared variant cluster was judged a likely technical artifact.

Healthy bone marrow donors formed the donor group. Sequenced material: PBMCs. V usage is TRBV6-5 and J usage is TRBJ2-7; D is possibly TRBD1 (5 bases). The receptor was isolated from a man aged 40-50 years in good health and CMV-seropositive. The CDR3 loop reads CASSLFKGPYEQYF. CDR3 bases: TGTGCCAGCAGCCTTTTCAAGGGGCCCTACGAGCAGTACTTC.